The 21 T cell receptor beta chains given below trace back to one sample, sequenced in a study of cytomegalovirus exposure and HLA in healthy donors. It was with 60 Vbeta and 13 Jbeta primers that the PCR ran. Clones were read by immunoSEQ multiplex PCR, and TCRdb kept only the in-frame ones, dropping some. The table includes 100,000 to 150,000 clones, around 78% detected once. Sequenced input: PBMCs. The receptor set was obtained from a man aged 40-49 years in good health and CMV-seronegative.

The CDR3 DNA follows: TGTGCCAGCAGCCGGCGGATGGCAGGGGGCAATGAAAAACTGTTTTTT. It encodes CASSRRMAGGNEKLFF. V is TRBV7-2 and J is TRBJ1-4, with 8 bases that match TRBD1. Unmatched junction bases numbered 10, after V lost 5 bases and J lost 5 bases. CDR3 length: 16 amino acids. Germline-derived CDR1 and CDR2 are SGHTA and FQGNSA.

The V call is TRBV7-9, the J call TRBJ2-3, with TRBD1 matching 7 bases. V gave up 7 bases and J gave up 5 bases; unmatched junction bases: 3. This CDR3 has 12 residues. CDR1 is SEHNR, CDR2 FQNEAQ, per germline (reference sequence). The DNA of the CDR3 is TGTGCCAGCACTCCAGGGGGAGATACGCAGTATTTT. This gives the protein CASTPGGDTQYF.

This rearrangement joins TRBV9 to TRBJ2-5; 9 bases are a match to TRBD2. Germline loops: CDR1 SGDLS, CDR2 YYNGEE. V lost 0 bases, J lost 4 bases, and 7 bases stayed unmatched. This CDR3 spans 16 amino acids. In DNA, the CDR3 is TGTGCCAGCAGCGTAGGGCTAGCGGGGTCTAGAGAGACCCAGTACTTC. This translates into CASSVGLAGSRETQYF. The variable domain in full, completed from reference TRBV9 and TRBJ2-5, reads DSGVTQTPKHLITATGQRVTLRCSPRSGDLSVYWYQQSLDQGLQFLIQYYNGEERAKGNILERFSAQQFPDLHSELNLSSLELGDSALYFCASSVGLAGSRETQYFGPGTRLLVL.

The chain couples TRBV9 to TRBJ2-1; D is unresolved. V was pared by 3 bases and J by 0 bases, with 7 bases between. The CDR3 is 14 amino acids. Per germline, CDR1 SGDLS and CDR2 YYNGEE. For the CDR3, the DNA is TGTGCCAGCAGCGAAGCGAGCTCCTACAATGAGCAGTTCTTC. This codes for CASSEASSYNEQFF.

The chain employs TRBV6-6 and TRBJ1-5, with 7 bases lining up with TRBD1. There are 16 residues in the CDR3. Germline CDR1 and CDR2: MNHNY and SVGAGI (reference sequence). V was clipped by 4 bases and J by 4 bases; unmatched bases: 10. CDR3 bases: TGTGCCAGCAGTTCCCTCCTCCAGGGGGATAATCAGCCCCAGCATTTT. It codes for CASSSLLQGDNQPQHF.

The rearrangement links TRBV14 to TRBJ2-7, with TRBD1 matching over 7 bases. CDR1 is SGHDN and CDR2 is FVKESK in the germline V gene. This CDR3 region has 14 residues. V lost 5 bases and J lost 0; bases outside the gene matches: 4. Written as DNA, the CDR3 is TGTGCCAGCAGCTCCGGACAGGACTCCTACGAGCAGTACTTC. Its translation: CASSSGQDSYEQYF.

The CDR3 loop reads CASSPTAGGNTYNEQFF. The CDR3, as DNA: TGCGCCAGCAGCCCTACGGCCGGGGGGAACACCTACAATGAGCAGTTCTTC. The chain joins TRBV5-1 to TRBJ2-1; 7 nucleotides line up with TRBD2. Germline V gene lookup returns CDR1 SGHRS and CDR2 YFSETQ. This CDR3 spans 17 amino acids. Unmatched junction bases numbered 12, after V lost 4 bases and J lost 2 bases. Variable domain in full (rest from reference TRBV5-1 and TRBJ2-1): KAGVTQTPRYLIKTRGQQVTLSCSPISGHRSVSWYQQTPGQGLQFLFEYFSETQRNKGNFPGRFSGRQFSNSRSEMNVSTLELGDSALYLCASSPTAGGNTYNEQFFGPGTRLTVL.

This chain links TRBV7-2 with TRBJ1-5; D is perhaps TRBD1 (5 bases). Trimming removed 8 bases at V and 3 bases at J, with 17 bases between. CDR3 length: 15 residues. Germline CDR1 and CDR2: SGHTA and FQGNSA. The CDR3 loop is CASGLAGQINQPQHF. Here the CDR3 DNA reads TGTGCCAGCGGCCTAGCCGGACAAATCAATCAGCCCCAGCATTTT. The full variable domain, in which reference TRBV7-2 and TRBJ1-5 provide the parts outside the CDR3, is GAGVSQSPSNKVTEKGKDVELRCDPISGHTALYWYRQSLGQGLEFLIYFQGNSAPDKSGLPSDRFSAERTGGSVSTLTIQRTQQEDSAVYLCASGLAGQINQPQHFGDGTRLSIL.

The chain joins TRBV11-3 to TRBJ1-4; the D is unclear. The ends were cut back, 3 bases at V and 6 bases at J, with 8 bases in the middle. This CDR3 comprises 13 residues. The germline gives CDR1 SGHNT, CDR2 YENEEA. CDR3 region: CASSLRADEKLFF. The CDR3, as DNA: TGTGCCAGCAGCTTGCGGGCGGATGAAAAACTGTTTTTT.

This chain joins TRBV4-1 and TRBJ1-5; 8 bases are shared with TRBD1. CDR1 is MGHRA and CDR2 is YSYEKL in the germline V gene. This CDR3 has 14 amino acids. V lost 4 bases to trimming and J lost 9 bases; unmatched junction nucleotides: 8. In DNA, the CDR3 is TGCGCCAGCAGCCCTGACAGGGGCAAAAGGCCCCAGCATTTT. Its protein is CASSPDRGKRPQHF.

This clone has a single count. The chain is built from TRBV4-3 and TRBJ2-3, with D possibly TRBD2 on 5 matching bases. V was shortened by 1 base and J by 5 bases, with 19 bases between the two germline ends. Germline V gene data show CDR1 as LGHNA and CDR2 as YSLEER. The CDR3 runs to 17 residues. This CDR3 reads CASSQGWSREGRDTQYF. The DNA of the CDR3 is TGCGCCAGCAGCCAAGGTTGGTCGAGGGAAGGGCGAGATACGCAGTATTTT.

V and J are TRBV9 and TRBJ2-1, with a weak D call TRBD1 (5 bases). The V and J ends lost 0 bases and 7 bases respectively, with 14 bases between them. The CDR3 sequence is 15 residues long. CDR1 SGDLS and CDR2 YYNGEE come from the germline V gene. The CDR3 protein is CASSVAGREGNEQFF. CDR3 nucleotides: TGTGCCAGCAGCGTAGCTGGCAGGGAAGGGAATGAGCAGTTCTTC.

The CDR3 sequence is CASSDRVNQPQHF. The CDR3, as DNA: TGTGCCAGCTCCGACAGGGTAAATCAGCCCCAGCATTTT. This rearrangement joins TRBV18 to TRBJ1-5, with 7 bases that match TRBD1. Germline CDR1 and CDR2: KGHSH and LQKENI. This CDR3 is 13 amino acids long. V gave up 6 bases and J gave up 4 bases; unmatched junction bases: 3.

V gene TRBV7-2 combines with J gene TRBJ1-2; possible D gene TRBD1, 5 bases. CDR1 is SGHTA and CDR2 is FQGNSA in the germline V gene. The CDR3 length is 14 residues. The V end was cut by 2 bases, the J end by 4 bases, with 11 bases between. CDR3 amino acids: CASSLFDSVYGYTF. DNA of the CDR3: TGTGCCAGCAGCTTATTCGACAGTGTCTATGGCTACACCTTC.

This clone came up once. The chain combines TRBV5-1 with TRBJ2-3; the D gene is possibly TRBD1 (5 bases). Per germline, CDR1 SGHRS and CDR2 YFSETQ. V was shortened by 3 bases and J by 1 base, with 6 bases between the two germline ends. The CDR3 consists of 13 residues. The CDR3 region is CASSSTGTDTQYF. DNA of the CDR3: TGCGCCAGCAGCTCGACAGGCACAGATACGCAGTATTTT.

This chain links TRBV6-5 with TRBJ2-6; TRBD1 matches at 7 bases. This CDR3 contains 15 residues. The ends lost 2 bases at V and 4 bases at J; junction bases unmatched: 2. Germline values: CDR1 MNHEY, CDR2 SVGAGI. CDR3 in amino acids: CASSYQGEGANVLTF. For the CDR3, the DNA is TGTGCCAGCAGTTACCAGGGGGAAGGGGCCAACGTCCTGACTTTC.

The chain is built from TRBV27 and TRBJ2-1; D possibly corresponds to TRBD2 (5 bases). Germline CDR1 and CDR2: MNHEY and SMNVEV (reference sequence). Trimming left V 5 bases short and J 8 bases short, with 16 bases between. The CDR3 has 14 amino acids. The CDR3 sequence is CASSPRRGSDEQFF. CDR3 DNA: TGTGCCAGCAGTCCGCGTCGTGGTAGCGATGAGCAGTTCTTC.

The chain carries TRBV12-5 and TRBJ1-1; D not resolved. V dropped 7 bases and J dropped 7 bases, with 16 bases sitting between them. Germline CDR1 reads LGHNT; CDR2 reads FRNRAP. This CDR3 is 13 amino acids long. CDR3 in amino acids: CASVLDLLGEAFF. For the CDR3, the DNA is TGTGCTAGTGTCCTTGACCTGCTAGGTGAAGCTTTCTTT.

The CDR3 loop is CASSVSQGEMGGYTF. CDR3 coding DNA: TGTGCCAGCAGCGTCTCACAGGGGGAAATGGGTGGCTACACCTTC. The chain combines TRBV9 with TRBJ1-2, with 8 nucleotides matching TRBD1. V lost 2 bases, J lost 7 bases, and 10 bases stayed unmatched. Looked up from germline, CDR1 is SGDLS and CDR2 is YYNGEE. The CDR3 contains 15 residues.

Here the CDR3 reads CASSFGGGPETQYF. DNA for the CDR3: TGTGCCAGCAGCTTTGGAGGGGGCCCAGAGACCCAGTACTTC. The genes are TRBV5-4 and TRBJ2-5; TRBD1 might be the D (7 bases). Deletions cut 2 bases from V and 4 bases from J, with 12 bases between. Germline V gene data show CDR1 as SGHNT and CDR2 as YYREEE (reference sequence). CDR3 size: 14 residues.

J is TRBJ1-2 and V is TRBV6-5, with D uncertain. V dropped 4 bases and J dropped 6 bases, with 12 bases sitting between them. CDR1 and CDR2 (germline): MNHEY, SVGAGI. The CDR3 covers 13 residues. The CDR3 spells CASSLSPQNGYTF. The CDR3, as DNA: TGTGCCAGCAGTTTAAGCCCACAGAATGGCTACACCTTC.